A selection of T cell receptor beta chains follows, all from one sample in a study of T cells expressing NK-cell markers. Each CDR3 protein gets one entry in TCRdb, which reprocessed the 5' RACE reads and gives no DNA. Recorded for this sample: over 150,000 distinct CDR3 sequences. The sequencing sample was made of blood T cells: a sorted CD56 or NKG2C T cell subset, CD4+ or CD8+ T cells, or bulk PBMC T cells (not recorded which). The source is a woman aged 50 to 60 in good health. CDR3s include the opening cysteine and the closing phenylalanine or tryptophan.

v_call: TRBV28; j_call: TRBJ2-5; cdr3_length: 14; cdr3_aa: CASSDRGSGETQYF
v_call: TRBV12-3/TRBV12-4; j_call: TRBJ2-7; cdr3_length: 16; cdr3_aa: CASSLARTSGSHEQYF
v_call: TRBV27; j_call: TRBJ1-1; cdr3_length: 13; cdr3_aa: CASAPSDRGGAFF
v_call: TRBV14; j_call: TRBJ2-1; cdr3_length: 14; cdr3_aa: CASSMTGADNEQFF
v_call: TRBV19; j_call: TRBJ2-1; cdr3_length: 18; cdr3_aa: CATAGTAGLAGWYNEQFF
v_call: TRBV12-3/TRBV12-4; j_call: TRBJ2-4; cdr3_length: 13; cdr3_aa: CASSGQGGYIQYF
v_call: TRBV11-2; j_call: TRBJ2-7; cdr3_length: 17; cdr3_aa: CASSPGGVLAGTYEQYF
v_call: TRBV12-3/TRBV12-4; j_call: TRBJ1-1; cdr3_length: 12; cdr3_aa: CASSSGQGAVFF
v_call: TRBV7-9; j_call: TRBJ2-4; cdr3_length: 14; cdr3_aa: CASSLAPGKGIQYF
v_call: TRBV29-1; j_call: TRBJ2-1; cdr3_length: 13; cdr3_aa: CSVMRQGYNEQFF
v_call: TRBV6-5; j_call: TRBJ2-1; cdr3_length: 13; cdr3_aa: CASRPTSGNEQFF
v_call: TRBV5-5; j_call: TRBJ2-7; cdr3_length: 13; cdr3_aa: CASSSGPAGEQYF
v_call: TRBV20-1; j_call: TRBJ1-3; cdr3_length: 13; cdr3_aa: CSARTDTETAIYF
v_call: TRBV14; j_call: TRBJ2-1; cdr3_length: 17; cdr3_aa: CASSQEAGLAGIYEQFF
v_call: TRBV5-6; j_call: TRBJ1-2; cdr3_length: 15; cdr3_aa: CASSTTSGGSDGYTF
v_call: TRBV15; j_call: TRBJ1-5; cdr3_length: 15; cdr3_aa: CATSIIQGSNQPQHF
v_call: TRBV7-3; j_call: TRBJ2-3; cdr3_length: 14; cdr3_aa: CASSPGVGEDTQYF
v_call: TRBV12-3/TRBV12-4; j_call: TRBJ1-5; cdr3_length: 14; cdr3_aa: CASKPGTGDQPQHF
v_call: TRBV27; j_call: TRBJ2-1; cdr3_length: 19; cdr3_aa: CASSLSRLAGGPPLNEQFF
v_call: TRBV11-3; j_call: TRBJ2-2; cdr3_length: 15; cdr3_aa: CASSPRTKNTGELFF
v_call: TRBV12-5; j_call: TRBJ1-1; cdr3_length: 15; cdr3_aa: CASGLVGTANTEAFF
v_call: TRBV11-2; j_call: TRBJ2-1; cdr3_length: 15; cdr3_aa: CASRNSGVSYNEQFF
v_call: TRBV30; j_call: TRBJ2-1; cdr3_length: 13; cdr3_aa: CAWSLYDYNEQFF
v_call: TRBV6-2/TRBV6-3; j_call: TRBJ2-3; cdr3_length: 17; cdr3_aa: CASSYNISYWGTYTQYF
v_call: TRBV7-9; j_call: TRBJ1-1; cdr3_length: 15; cdr3_aa: CASSSTGQGGTEAFF
v_call: TRBV3-1; j_call: TRBJ2-2; cdr3_length: 16; cdr3_aa: CASSQGTGANTGELFF
v_call: TRBV12-5; j_call: TRBJ2-2; cdr3_length: 17; cdr3_aa: CASGVSPSVANTGELFF
v_call: TRBV13; j_call: TRBJ2-1; cdr3_length: 15; cdr3_aa: CASSPDRDAYNEQFF
v_call: TRBV2; j_call: TRBJ2-2; cdr3_length: 15; cdr3_aa: CASSEDREGTGELFF
v_call: TRBV21-1; j_call: TRBJ1-2; cdr3_length: 12; cdr3_aa: CASSITGSGYTF
v_call: TRBV5-1; j_call: TRBJ1-4; cdr3_length: 14; cdr3_aa: CASSVRGAREKLFF
v_call: TRBV24-1; j_call: TRBJ1-5; cdr3_length: 16; cdr3_aa: CATSDRTDFGNQPQHF
v_call: TRBV18; j_call: TRBJ1-5; cdr3_length: 15; cdr3_aa: CASSPQGKGNQPQHF
v_call: TRBV27; j_call: TRBJ2-2; cdr3_length: 15; cdr3_aa: CASSLTGGGTGELFF
v_call: TRBV6-5; j_call: TRBJ2-7; cdr3_length: 13; cdr3_aa: CASSWRTSEKKYF
v_call: TRBV2; j_call: TRBJ2-1; cdr3_length: 16; cdr3_aa: CASSNDPWREGYEQFF
v_call: TRBV4-1; j_call: TRBJ1-1; cdr3_length: 12; cdr3_aa: CASSEGSTEAFF
v_call: TRBV12-3/TRBV12-4; j_call: TRBJ2-1; cdr3_length: 12; cdr3_aa: CASSLGGDEQFF
v_call: TRBV7-9; j_call: TRBJ2-1; cdr3_length: 12; cdr3_aa: CASSLAVDEQFF
v_call: TRBV27; j_call: TRBJ2-1; cdr3_length: 11; cdr3_aa: CAIRLGNEQFF
v_call: TRBV6-6; j_call: TRBJ2-5; cdr3_length: 13; cdr3_aa: CASRTHTRETQYF
v_call: TRBV6-1; j_call: TRBJ2-2; cdr3_length: 13; cdr3_aa: CASMGLNTGELFF